This T cell receptor beta chain was recorded in a study of blood T cells in healthy people across ages. Broader study findings: Researchers said unsorted PBMCs prevented a conclusive naive versus antigen-experienced comparison. Diversity estimates from one million T cells were considered underestimates.

A remark on this clonotype: Its antigen remains unknown.

The V gene lost 6 bases and the J gene lost 5 bases, with 21 bases spanning the gap. Per germline, CDR1 ENHRY and CDR2 SYGVKD. The CDR3 runs 16 residues. Alongside a J-beta primer mix, a sample-barcoded 5' primer served in a second PCR lasting roughly 6 to 12 cycles. Each cDNA molecule was tagged by a template-switch adaptor with 12 random nucleotides. A single record per CDR3 protein comes from TCRdb applying MiXCR to the 5' RACE reads. The data show 650,000 or so distinct CDR3 sequences, 40% to 65% seen once. The receptor comes from a woman of 80 years or more in good health. This rearrangement joins TRBV10-3 to TRBJ2-3; TRBD2 might be the D (7 bases). Sequencing was carried out using blood. The CDR3 region is CAISERAGQRGDTQYF. CDR3 in DNA: TGTGCCATCAGCGAGAGAGCGGGACAAAGAGGAGATACGCAGTATTTT.